A selection of T cell receptor beta chains follows, all from one sample in a study of CD4+ T cells in melanoma. Data came from immunoSEQ multiplex PCR; TCRdb stores just in-frame clones and leaves some out. The sample has 20,000 to 25,000 clones, more than 65% seen once. Material: cells from a culture (not recorded whether cultured in vitro). The receptors were sampled from a human donor with melanoma. CDR3s include the opening cysteine and the closing phenylalanine or tryptophan. The order of the fields is V gene, D gene, clone size, J gene, CDR3 protein, CDR3 DNA. A D gene is named only where the DNA matches it firmly. Part of the rows lack a size; the others show once, few, many or a class for expanded clones.

TRBV4-1	NA	NA	TRBJ1-5	CASSQSGVRGNQPQHF	TGCGCCAGCAGCCAAAGCGGGGTGAGGGGCAATCAGCCCCAGCATTTT
TRBV19	NA	NA	TRBJ1-1	CASKVWPNTEAFF	TGTGCCAGTAAGGTATGGCCAAACACTGAAGCTTTCTTT
TRBV27	TRBD1	NA	TRBJ1-1	CASSLKFTAGGALAFF	TGTGCCAGCAGTTTAAAGTTTACGGCAGGGGGCGCGTTGGCTTTCTTT
TRBV29-1	NA	NA	TRBJ2-1	CSVVPHADEQFF	TGCAGCGTTGTGCCCCACGCCGATGAGCAGTTCTTC
TRBV18	NA	NA	TRBJ1-2	CASSPDSGFGYTF	TGTGCCAGCTCACCCGACAGTGGCTTTGGCTACACCTTC
TRBV19	NA	NA	TRBJ1-2	CASTSPDRRIYGYTF	TGTGCCAGTACCTCACCCGACAGGCGGATATATGGCTACACCTTC
TRBV30	TRBD1	NA	TRBJ1-5	CAWSVQGGGRQPQHF	TGTGCCTGGAGTGTACAAGGGGGCGGGAGGCAGCCCCAGCATTTT
TRBV5-1	NA	NA	TRBJ2-7	CASSPVAGGKYEQYF	TGCGCCAGCAGCCCGGTCGCCGGGGGAAAATACGAGCAGTACTTC
TRBV30	TRBD1	NA	TRBJ2-6	CAWKRFRTGPSGANVLTF	TGTGCCTGGAAGCGGTTTCGGACAGGACCCTCTGGGGCCAACGTCCTGACTTTC
TRBV18	NA	few	TRBJ1-1	CASSLRDDTEAFF	TGTGCCAGCTCACTCCGGGACGACACTGAAGCTTTCTTT
TRBV2	NA	NA	TRBJ2-2	CASTGTGLTGELFF	TGTGCCAGCACAGGCACTGGACTGACCGGGGAGCTGTTTTTT
TRBV11-2	NA	NA	TRBJ2-1	CASSLNIGYNNEQFF	TGTGCCAGCAGCTTAAATATAGGTTATAACAATGAGCAGTTCTTC